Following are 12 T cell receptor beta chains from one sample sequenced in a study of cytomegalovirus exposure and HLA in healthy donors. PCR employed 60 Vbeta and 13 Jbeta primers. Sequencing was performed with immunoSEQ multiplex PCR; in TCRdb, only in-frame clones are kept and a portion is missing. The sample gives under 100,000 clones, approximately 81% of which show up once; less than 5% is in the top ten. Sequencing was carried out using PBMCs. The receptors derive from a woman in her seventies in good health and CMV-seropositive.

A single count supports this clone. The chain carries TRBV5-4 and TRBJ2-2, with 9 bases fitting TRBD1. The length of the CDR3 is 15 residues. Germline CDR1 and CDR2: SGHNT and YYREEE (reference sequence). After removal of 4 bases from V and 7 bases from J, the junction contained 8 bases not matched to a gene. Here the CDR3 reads CASSIQGARNGELFF. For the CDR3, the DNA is TGTGCCAGCAGCATACAGGGGGCGAGGAACGGGGAGCTGTTTTTT.

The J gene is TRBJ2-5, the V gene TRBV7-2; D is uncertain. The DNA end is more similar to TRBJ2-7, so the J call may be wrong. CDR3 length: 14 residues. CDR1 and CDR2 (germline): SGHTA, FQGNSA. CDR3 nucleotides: TGTGCCAGCAGCTTGAGAGACACTGTCTACGAGCAGTACTTC. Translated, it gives CASSLRDTVYEQYF.

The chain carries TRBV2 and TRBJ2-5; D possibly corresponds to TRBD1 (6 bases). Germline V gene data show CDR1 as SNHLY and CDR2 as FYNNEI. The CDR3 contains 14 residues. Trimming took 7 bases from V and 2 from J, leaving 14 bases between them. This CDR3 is CASINRVGQETQYF. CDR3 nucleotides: TGTGCCAGCATCAACAGGGTGGGGCAAGAGACCCAGTACTTC.

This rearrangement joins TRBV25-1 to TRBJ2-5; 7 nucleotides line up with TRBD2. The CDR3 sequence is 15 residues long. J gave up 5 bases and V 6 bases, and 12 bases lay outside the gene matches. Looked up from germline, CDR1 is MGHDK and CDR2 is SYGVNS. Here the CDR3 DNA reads TGTGCCAGCAGCGGGGCGGGAGCGGTCGGGGAGACCCAGTACTTC. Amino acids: CASSGAGAVGETQYF. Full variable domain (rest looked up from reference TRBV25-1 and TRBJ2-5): EADIYQTPRYLVIGTGKKITLECSQTMGHDKMYWYQQDPGMELHLIHYSYGVNSTEKGDLSSESTVSRIRTEHFPLTLESARPSHTSQYLCASSGAGAVGETQYFGPGTRLLVL.

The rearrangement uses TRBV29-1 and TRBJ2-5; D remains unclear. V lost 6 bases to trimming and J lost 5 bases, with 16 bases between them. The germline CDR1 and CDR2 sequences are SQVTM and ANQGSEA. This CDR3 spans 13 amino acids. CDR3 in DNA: TGCAGCGTCGCCTCCACCTCGAGGGAGACCCAGTACTTC. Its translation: CSVASTSRETQYF.

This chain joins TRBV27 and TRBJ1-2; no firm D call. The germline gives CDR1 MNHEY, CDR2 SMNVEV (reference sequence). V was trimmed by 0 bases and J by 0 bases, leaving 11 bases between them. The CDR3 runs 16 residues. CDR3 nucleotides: TGTGCCAGCAGTTTATCGGTTGAGGAACCTAACTATGGCTACACCTTC. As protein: CASSLSVEEPNYGYTF.

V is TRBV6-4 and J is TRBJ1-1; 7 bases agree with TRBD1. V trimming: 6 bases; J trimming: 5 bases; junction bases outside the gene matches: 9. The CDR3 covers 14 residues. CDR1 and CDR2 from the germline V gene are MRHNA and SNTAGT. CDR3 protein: CASRDTDRVTEAFF. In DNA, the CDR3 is TGTGCCAGCAGGGATACAGACAGGGTAACTGAAGCTTTCTTT.

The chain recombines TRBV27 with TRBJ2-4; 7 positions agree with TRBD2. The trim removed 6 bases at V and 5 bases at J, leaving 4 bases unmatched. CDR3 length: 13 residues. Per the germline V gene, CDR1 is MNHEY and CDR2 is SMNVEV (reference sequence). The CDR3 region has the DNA TGTGCCAGCAGCCGGGCGGGGGAAAACATTCAGTACTTC. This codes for CASSRAGENIQYF.

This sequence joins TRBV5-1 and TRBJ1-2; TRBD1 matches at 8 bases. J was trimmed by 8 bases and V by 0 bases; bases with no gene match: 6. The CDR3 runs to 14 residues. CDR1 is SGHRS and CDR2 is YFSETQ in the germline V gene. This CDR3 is CASSLGDRGGGYTF. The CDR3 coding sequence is TGCGCCAGCAGCTTGGGAGACAGGGGTGGGGGCTACACCTTC. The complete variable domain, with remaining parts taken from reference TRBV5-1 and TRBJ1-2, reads KAGVTQTPRYLIKTRGQQVTLSCSPISGHRSVSWYQQTPGQGLQFLFEYFSETQRNKGNFPGRFSGRQFSNSRSEMNVSTLELGDSALYLCASSLGDRGGGYTFGSGTRLTVV.

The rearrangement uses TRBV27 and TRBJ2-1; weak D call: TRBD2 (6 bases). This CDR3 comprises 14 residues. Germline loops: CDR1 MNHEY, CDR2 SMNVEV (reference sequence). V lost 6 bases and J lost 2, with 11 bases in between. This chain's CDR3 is CASRLGGAYNEQFF. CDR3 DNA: TGTGCCAGCAGGCTGGGGGGAGCCTACAATGAGCAGTTCTTC.

As DNA, the CDR3 is TGTGCCAGCTCACCGGGCAGGGCGTCCGGGGAGCTGTTTTTT. This sequence encodes CASSPGRASGELFF. The rearrangement joins TRBV18 to TRBJ2-2; the D gene is possibly TRBD1 (5 bases). V lost 3 bases to trimming and J lost 6 bases, with 11 bases between them. The CDR3 covers 14 residues. In germline, CDR1 is KGHSH, CDR2 LQKENI.

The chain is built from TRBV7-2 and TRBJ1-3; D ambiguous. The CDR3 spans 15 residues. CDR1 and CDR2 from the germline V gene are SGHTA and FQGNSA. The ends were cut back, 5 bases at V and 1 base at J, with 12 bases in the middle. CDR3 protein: CASSLQSVSGNTIYF. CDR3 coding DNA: TGTGCCAGCAGCCTTCAGAGCGTGTCTGGAAACACCATATATTTT.